The 30 T cell receptor beta chains reported below all come from one sample, sequenced in a study of blood T cell dynamics during melanoma immunotherapy (dated by TCRdb to the early 2020s). The time point label on this specimen signifies: pre-treatment baseline. The library was obtained by the immunoSEQ multiplex PCR assay. Drawn from immuneACCESS, this table holds only the in-frame rearrangements with V and J called that TCRdb kept. Clones are partly lost; checked studies trace under half to an unresolved V gene and leave the rest unexplained. The sample data list 3,600 or so clones, and around 97% of these were observed just once. Together, the top ten hold approximately 1.5% of the sample. Specimen: effector memory CD8+ T cells from blood, collected from a patient treated with checkpoint blockade. These TCRs come from a human donor with melanoma.

The chain links TRBV5-4 to TRBJ1-2, with 7 bases aligning to TRBD1. Germline CDR1 and CDR2: SGHNT and YYREEE (reference sequence). With V trimmed by 4 bases and J by 8 bases, 11 bases remained unmatched. The CDR3 has 14 residues. Here the CDR3 DNA reads TGTGCCAGCAGCAATCAGGGAGGGGGCGTGGGCTACACCTTC. Protein product: CASSNQGGGVGYTF.

This clone has just one count. The chain has TRBV5-1 and TRBJ2-5, with 9 bases that match TRBD2. The CDR3 spans 15 residues. Germline V gene lookup returns CDR1 SGHRS and CDR2 YFSETQ. J gave up 4 bases and V 2 bases, and 6 bases lay outside the gene matches. CDR3 in amino acids: CASSLPRGGIETQYF. The DNA of the CDR3 is TGCGCCAGCAGCTTACCGCGGGGGGGGATAGAGACCCAGTACTTC.

The CDR3: CARDWGRPETQYF. In nucleotides, the CDR3 is TGCGCCCGCGACTGGGGGAGGCCCGAGACCCAGTACTTC. The V and J genes are TRBV5-1 and TRBJ2-5, with a tentative D call TRBD2 (6 bases). The CDR3 covers 13 residues. V was pared by 10 bases and J by 5 bases, with 18 bases between. The germline gives CDR1 SGHRS, CDR2 YFSETQ. The whole variable domain, filled in from reference TRBV5-1 and TRBJ2-5, reads KAGVTQTPRYLIKTRGQQVTLSCSPISGHRSVSWYQQTPGQGLQFLFEYFSETQRNKGNFPGRFSGRQFSNSRSEMNVSTLELGDSALYLCARDWGRPETQYFGPGTRLLVL.

The chain has TRBV28 and TRBJ1-4, with no clear D. This CDR3 contains 14 residues. Trimming shortened V by 5 bases and J by 8 bases, and 15 bases separated the two germline ends. CDR1 is MDHEN, CDR2 SYDVKM, per germline. Here the CDR3 reads CASSPPDSWEKLFF. CDR3 nucleotides: TGTGCCAGCAGTCCACCGGATAGTTGGGAAAAACTGTTTTTT.

The CDR3 spells CASRASGVFHYGYTF. As DNA, the CDR3 is TGTGCCAGTAGGGCTTCAGGGGTGTTTCACTATGGCTACACCTTC. The J gene is TRBJ1-2, the V gene TRBV19; D is possibly TRBD1 (6 bases). Trimming stripped 6 bases from V and 3 bases from J, with 17 bases between. Germline-derived CDR1 and CDR2 are LNHDA and SQIVND (reference sequence). This CDR3 has 15 residues.

The V and J genes are TRBV14 and TRBJ2-7, with TRBD1 identical over 9 bases. V gave up 1 base and J gave up 3 bases; unmatched junction bases: 4. The CDR3 has 15 amino acids. CDR1 is SGHDN and CDR2 is FVKESK in the germline V gene. CDR3 sequence (DNA): TGTGCCAGCAGCCAAGGACAGGGGGGGTTCTACGAGCAGTACTTC. This encodes CASSQGQGGFYEQYF.

The rearrangement links TRBV13 to TRBJ1-1; D unresolved. This CDR3 is built from 13 residues. Germline-derived CDR1 and CDR2 are PRHDT and FYEKMQ (reference sequence). Trimming left V 5 bases short and J 0 bases short, with 7 bases between. CDR3 bases: TGTGCCAGCAGCCCGATTCTGAACACTGAAGCTTTCTTT. It encodes CASSPILNTEAFF.

Turning to this clone: The germline gene is not matched at one end of the junction; a read error may be the cause. The chain carries TRBV7-7 and TRBJ2-1, with a weak D call TRBD2 (6 bases). The CDR3 length is 17 residues. Germline lookup yields CDR1 SSHAT and CDR2 FNYEAQ (reference sequence). The CDR3 DNA reads TGTGCTAGCAGCTTAAGTGTTTCGCGGGGAGAGGAGGATGAGCAGTTCTTC. Encoded protein: CASSLSVSRGEEDEQFF. The full variable domain, completed using reference TRBV7-7 and TRBJ2-1, is GAGVSQSPRYKVTKRGQDVTLRCDPISSHATLYWYQQALGQGPEFLTYFNYEAQPDKSGLPSDRFSAERPEGSISTLTIQRTEQRDSAMYRCASSLSVSRGEEDEQFFGPGTRLTVL.

In this sample, this clone turned up once. This chain joins TRBV4-3 and TRBJ2-2; no firm D call. Germline loops: CDR1 LGHNA, CDR2 YSLEER. This CDR3 is built from 13 residues. V was trimmed by 1 base and J by 7 bases, leaving 7 bases between them. This CDR3 is CASSQVLGGELFF. For the CDR3, the DNA is TGCGCCAGCAGCCAAGTATTGGGCGGGGAGCTGTTTTTT.

The chain employs TRBV28 and TRBJ2-5, with 7 bases that match TRBD2. This CDR3 comprises 14 residues. With 5 bases clipped from V and 0 bases from J, the junction kept 3 bases outside the gene matches. The germline V gene has CDR1 MDHEN and CDR2 SYDVKM. The CDR3 loop reads CASSTGGYQETQYF. The CDR3 nucleotides are TGTGCCAGCAGTACCGGGGGGTACCAAGAGACCCAGTACTTC.

V usage is TRBV19 and J usage is TRBJ2-1; D unresolved. Between the trimmed V and J ends, which lost 4 bases and 0 bases, there was a span of 10 bases. The V gene's germline CDR1 is LNHDA and CDR2 SQIVND (reference sequence). The CDR3 has 15 amino acids. This CDR3 reads CASSNWTTSYNEQFF. The CDR3 nucleotides read TGTGCCAGTAGTAACTGGACCACCTCCTACAATGAGCAGTTCTTC.

The V and J genes are TRBV19 and TRBJ2-7; 9 bases are a match to TRBD1. J lost 4 bases, V lost 7 bases, and 11 bases had no gene match. This CDR3 has 15 amino acids. Germline V gene data show CDR1 as LNHDA and CDR2 as SQIVND (reference sequence). CDR3 in amino acids: CASTPSGTGLYEQYF. In DNA form, the CDR3 reads TGTGCCAGTACCCCATCCGGGACAGGGCTTTACGAGCAGTACTTC.

This chain links TRBV19 with TRBJ1-5; TRBD1 matches at 8 bases. Germline lookup yields CDR1 LNHDA and CDR2 SQIVND (reference sequence). With V trimmed by 8 bases and J by 0 bases, 12 bases remained unmatched. The CDR3 runs to 17 residues. This chain's CDR3 is CASRTKPGQDSNQPQHF. The CDR3 region has the DNA TGTGCCAGTCGTACCAAGCCGGGACAGGATAGCAATCAGCCCCAGCATTTT.

The rearrangement uses TRBV7-9 and TRBJ1-1; 7 nucleotides align to TRBD1. Germline CDR1 and CDR2: SEHNR and FQNEAQ (reference sequence). The CDR3 runs 17 residues. Trimming took 4 bases from V and 1 from J; bases not matched to a gene: 12. In DNA, the CDR3 is TGTGCCAGCAGCTACCGGACAGCGCACAGGGGGAACACTGAAGCTTTCTTT. Translated: CASSYRTAHRGNTEAFF.

The rearrangement joins TRBV5-8 to TRBJ1-2; TRBD1 might be the D (6 bases). This CDR3 is built from 14 residues. V was shortened by 4 bases and J by 4 bases, with 14 bases between the two germline ends. The germline V gene encodes CDR1 SGHTS and CDR2 YDEGEE. This CDR3 is CASSHPGGSYGYTF. In nucleotides, the CDR3 is TGTGCCAGCAGCCACCCTGGGGGCTCCTATGGCTACACCTTC.

The gene calls are TRBV7-9 and TRBJ2-7; D gene uncertain. The CDR3 runs 13 residues. Looked up from germline, CDR1 is SEHNR and CDR2 is FQNEAQ (reference sequence). Trimming removed 3 bases from V and 5 bases from J, with 11 bases in between. CDR3 DNA sequence: TGTGCCAGCAGCTTGGAAAACCGGGACGAGCAGTACTTC. It yields the protein CASSLENRDEQYF.

The chain is built from TRBV10-1 and TRBJ2-7, with 7 nucleotides matching TRBD2. J gave up 4 bases and V 7 bases, and 1 base lay outside the gene matches. Germline V lookup: CDR1 WNHNN, CDR2 SYGVQD (reference sequence). The CDR3 is 11 amino acids. The CDR3 nucleotides are TGCGCCAGCAACGGGGGGTACGAGCAGTACTTC. Its protein is CASNGGYEQYF.

CDR3: CATSREKGVANEQFF. The CDR3 coding sequence is TGTGCCACCAGCAGAGAGAAAGGGGTGGCCAATGAGCAGTTCTTC. This sequence joins TRBV15 and TRBJ2-1, with D possibly TRBD1 on 5 matching bases. The CDR3 is 15 residues long. The V gene lost 0 bases and the J gene lost 6 bases, with 12 bases spanning the gap. The V gene's germline CDR1 is LNHNV and CDR2 YYDKDF (reference sequence).

This clone was seen only once. V usage is TRBV7-2 and J usage is TRBJ1-2; a possible D gene is TRBD1 (6 bases). In germline, CDR1 is SGHTA, CDR2 FQGNSA. This CDR3 region has 18 residues. V was pared by 1 base and J by 3 bases, with 21 bases between. CDR3 sequence (DNA): TGTGCCAGCAGCTTAGAGAGGTGGAGGCTGGGGGCCGACTATGGCTACACCTTC. It specifies CASSLERWRLGADYGYTF.

The DNA for the CDR3 is TGTGCCAGCAGCTTCGGGACCGGGGAGCTGTTTTTT. Protein product: CASSFGTGELFF. The chain joins TRBV13 to TRBJ2-2; no clear D. Germline values: CDR1 PRHDT, CDR2 FYEKMQ (reference sequence). The CDR3 spans 12 residues. Trimming removed 3 bases at V and 5 bases at J, with 4 bases between.

The rearrangement joins TRBV13 to TRBJ2-5, with 7 nucleotides matching TRBD1. Germline V lookup: CDR1 PRHDT, CDR2 FYEKMQ (reference sequence). V dropped 4 bases and J dropped 5; count of bases not matched to a gene: 10. The CDR3 loop spans 15 amino acids. The DNA of the CDR3 is TGTGCCAGCAGCTACAGGGGACCACAGCCGGAGACCCAGTACTTC. As protein: CASSYRGPQPETQYF.

The chain recombines TRBV10-3 with TRBJ2-5; a weak D match, TRBD2 (5 bases). V was shortened by 2 bases and J by 7 bases, with 20 bases between the two germline ends. There are 16 residues in the CDR3. Germline values: CDR1 ENHRY, CDR2 SYGVKD. The CDR3 nucleotides read TGTGCCATCAGTGAGCCGCAGACCGGGGTCCCAGGGACCCAGTACTTC. It is translated as CAISEPQTGVPGTQYF.

The chain combines TRBV19 with TRBJ2-3, with TRBD2 as a possible D gene (5 bases). V shed 1 base and J shed 1 base, with 15 bases lying between them. CDR1 and CDR2 (germline): LNHDA, SQIVND (reference sequence). CDR3 length equals 17 residues. The CDR3 coding sequence is TGTGCCAGTAGTATAGTTGGAGGCTCCACGGGCACAGATACGCAGTATTTT. Translation: CASSIVGGSTGTDTQYF.

The V gene is TRBV5-1, the J gene TRBJ2-7; D possibly corresponds to TRBD1 (5 bases). The CDR3 contains 16 residues. Germline assignment: CDR1 SGHRS and CDR2 YFSETQ. The V end was cut by 1 base, the J end by 4 bases, with 18 bases between. The CDR3 reads CASSLQGDPRSYEQYF. The DNA of the CDR3 is TGCGCCAGCAGCTTGCAGGGTGACCCACGATCTTACGAGCAGTACTTC.

This chain connects TRBV13 to TRBJ2-7, with D maybe TRBD1 (6 bases). This CDR3 contains 15 residues. The ends were cut back, 7 bases at V and 7 bases at J, with 23 bases in the middle. In germline, CDR1 is PRHDT, CDR2 FYEKMQ (reference sequence). CDR3 loop: CASTGNLETGLEQYF. Here the CDR3 DNA reads TGTGCCAGCACCGGTAATCTTGAAACAGGGCTAGAGCAGTACTTC. The variable domain in full, with the rest retrieved from reference TRBV13 and TRBJ2-7, is AAGVIQSPRHLIKEKRETATLKCYPIPRHDTVYWYQQGPGQDPQFLISFYEKMQSDKGSIPDRFSAQQFSDYHSELNMSSLELGDSALYFCASTGNLETGLEQYFGPGTRLTVT.

The chain links TRBV27 to TRBJ1-5; TRBD1 aligns across 7 bases. Unmatched junction bases numbered 11, after V lost 0 bases and J lost 0 bases. This CDR3 contains 19 residues. Germline V gives CDR1 MNHEY, CDR2 SMNVEV (reference sequence). The CDR3 here is CASSLSAGGTFYSNQPQHF. CDR3 DNA: TGTGCCAGCAGTTTATCCGCAGGGGGTACGTTCTATAGCAATCAGCCCCAGCATTTT.

The chain couples TRBV10-3 to TRBJ1-5; 9 bases match TRBD1. The CDR3 totals 16 residues. From germline, CDR1 is ENHRY and CDR2 SYGVKD. Unmatched junction bases numbered 6, after V lost 2 bases and J lost 4 bases. The CDR3 here is CAISETGGGGNQPQHF. In DNA form, the CDR3 reads TGTGCCATCAGTGAGACAGGGGGCGGGGGAAATCAGCCCCAGCATTTT.

The gene calls are TRBV10-3 and TRBJ2-1, with D possibly matching TRBD1 (5 bases). Trimming took 3 bases from V and 2 from J, leaving 8 bases between them. The CDR3 sequence is 14 residues long. CDR1 and CDR2 (germline): ENHRY, SYGVKD. The CDR3 nucleotides are TGTGCCATCAGTGACAGGGCAACCTACAATGAGCAGTTCTTC. Its translation: CAISDRATYNEQFF.

The chain links TRBV29-1 to TRBJ2-7; D is possibly TRBD1 or TRBD2 (5 bases each). The V gene's germline CDR1 is SQVTM and CDR2 ANQGSEA. This CDR3 region has 14 residues. Trimming took off 3 bases at V and 6 bases at J, with 18 bases between the two ends. The CDR3, as DNA: TGCAGCGTTGAGTCCGGGACCGGGCTTGGCGAGCAGTACTTC. Translation gives CSVESGTGLGEQYF.

This chain uses TRBV7-6 with TRBJ1-3; D is unclear. V was shortened by 1 base and J by 0 bases, with 10 bases between the two germline ends. The CDR3 contains 16 residues. Germline V gene sequence: CDR1 SGHVS, CDR2 FNYEAQ. The CDR3 DNA reads TGTGCCAGCAGCTTAGGACACCTATCCTCTGGAAACACCATATATTTT. It yields the protein CASSLGHLSSGNTIYF.